Shown below are 9 T cell receptor beta chains from a single sample sequenced in a study of T cells after yellow fever vaccination. TCRdb processed the 5' RACE reads anew with MiXCR; each CDR3 protein has one entry. The sample has some 340,000 distinct CDR3 sequences, around 10% seen once. The source material was CD4+ T cells sorted from PBMCs, sampled 45 days after the yellow fever booster vaccination. The receptor source for this set is a man between 18 and 29 years old who received the YFV17D yellow fever vaccine.

This chain joins TRBV10-3 and TRBJ2-3, with a possible D match to TRBD1 (5 bases). Trimming stripped 4 bases from V and 3 bases from J, with 14 bases between. The CDR3 runs to 15 residues. CDR1 ENHRY and CDR2 SYGVKD come from the germline V gene. This chain's CDR3 is CAISGLGPGTDTQYF. The CDR3 DNA sequence: TGTGCCATCAGTGGTCTGGGGCCAGGGACAGATACGCAGTATTTT.

This chain links TRBV5-4 with TRBJ2-3; D remains ambiguous. The CDR3 has 13 amino acids. Germline V lookup: CDR1 SGHNT, CDR2 YYREEE (reference sequence). V dropped 5 bases and J dropped 3 bases, with 10 bases sitting between them. The chain's CDR3 is CASRPDPTDTQYF. CDR3 DNA: TGTGCCAGCAGACCGGACCCAACAGATACGCAGTATTTT.

Notes on this clonotype: Just one base apart from a much larger clone, this may be a read error. V is TRBV7-9 and J is TRBJ1-2; no definite D call. V lost 1 base to trimming and J lost 2 bases, with 5 bases between them. This CDR3 comprises 13 residues. CDR1 and CDR2 (germline): SEHNR, FQNEAQ (reference sequence). CDR3 in DNA: TGTGCCAGCAGCTTAGGGGAAAACTATGGCTACACCTTC. It translates to CASSLGENYGYTF.

V is TRBV11-3 and J is TRBJ1-3; 9 positions agree with TRBD1. This CDR3 comprises 16 residues. The ends lost 5 bases at V and 0 bases at J; junction bases unmatched: 5. Germline values: CDR1 SGHNT, CDR2 YENEEA. The DNA of the CDR3 is TGTGCCAGCAGCCCGGGACAGGGACTCTCTGGAAACACCATATATTTT. Translating gives CASSPGQGLSGNTIYF.

This chain uses TRBV7-2 with TRBJ1-5; D is undetermined. V shed 1 base and J shed 8 bases, with 9 bases lying between them. The germline V gene has CDR1 SGHTA and CDR2 FQGNSA. The CDR3 is made up of 13 amino acids. CDR3 loop: CASSLVRREPQHF. The CDR3 nucleotides are TGTGCCAGCAGCTTAGTCCGGCGGGAGCCCCAGCATTTT.

This clonotype was seen a handful of times. The chain recombines TRBV5-1 with TRBJ2-3; 11 bases agree with TRBD2. Looked up from germline, CDR1 is SGHRS and CDR2 is YFSETQ. J lost 5 bases, V lost 5 bases, and 4 bases had no gene match. The CDR3 runs 14 residues. CDR3 in DNA: TGCGCCAGCAGGGGACTAGCGGTGGGAGATACGCAGTATTTT. Protein sequence: CASRGLAVGDTQYF.

This clonotype was detected a few times. The J gene is TRBJ2-7, the V gene TRBV5-8, with D tentatively TRBD2 (5 bases). Germline CDR1 reads SGHTS; CDR2 reads YDEGEE. This CDR3 has 15 amino acids. V lost 4 bases and J 3 bases, leaving 17 bases between the germline ends. CDR3 sequence: CASSPSGGNLYEQYV. The CDR3 region has the DNA TGTGCCAGCAGCCCCTCTGGAGGAAACCTCTACGAGCAGTACGTC.

V gene TRBV10-3 combines with J gene TRBJ2-2; 7 positions agree with TRBD2. V was clipped by 11 bases and J by 1 base; unmatched bases: 10. Germline V gene lookup returns CDR1 ENHRY and CDR2 SYGVKD. There are 15 residues in the CDR3. The CDR3 DNA sequence: TGTGCCGTCCAGGGAGGGGCCAAGAACACCGGGGAGCTGTTTTTT. It specifies CAVQGGAKNTGELFF.

This clonotype was picked up many times. The rearrangement links TRBV7-9 to TRBJ1-1; no reliable D call. The CDR3 consists of 15 residues. Germline V gene data show CDR1 as SEHNR and CDR2 as FQNEAQ (reference sequence). V dropped 5 bases and J dropped 1 base, with 14 bases sitting between them. The CDR3 sequence: CASSLVKGWNTEAFF. The CDR3 coding sequence is TGTGCCAGCAGCCTAGTAAAGGGATGGAACACTGAAGCTTTCTTT.